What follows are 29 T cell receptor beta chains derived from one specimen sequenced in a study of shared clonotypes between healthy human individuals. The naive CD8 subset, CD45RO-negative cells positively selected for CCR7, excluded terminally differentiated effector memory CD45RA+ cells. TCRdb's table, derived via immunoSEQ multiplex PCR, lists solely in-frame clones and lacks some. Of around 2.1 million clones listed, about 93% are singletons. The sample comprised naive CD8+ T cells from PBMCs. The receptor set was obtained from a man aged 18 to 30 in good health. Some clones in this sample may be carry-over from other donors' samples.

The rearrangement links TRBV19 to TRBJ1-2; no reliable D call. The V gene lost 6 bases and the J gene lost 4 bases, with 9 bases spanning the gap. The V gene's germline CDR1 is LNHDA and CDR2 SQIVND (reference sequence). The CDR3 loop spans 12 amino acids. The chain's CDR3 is CASSNERYGYTF. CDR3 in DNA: TGTGCCAGTAGCAATGAACGCTATGGCTACACCTTC.

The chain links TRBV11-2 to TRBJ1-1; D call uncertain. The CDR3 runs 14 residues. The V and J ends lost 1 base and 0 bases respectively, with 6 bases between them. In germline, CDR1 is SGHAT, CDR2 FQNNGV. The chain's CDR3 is CASSLGPMNTEAFF. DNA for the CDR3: TGTGCCAGCAGCTTAGGGCCGATGAACACTGAAGCTTTCTTT.

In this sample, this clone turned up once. CDR3 DNA sequence: TGTGCCAGCAGCCAAGATGAGCGGGAGGGCCGTAAAGAGCAGTTCTTC. It encodes CASSQDEREGRKEQFF. This chain uses TRBV4-2 with TRBJ2-1, with TRBD2 matching over 10 bases. V was pared by 0 bases and J by 10 bases, with 9 bases of the junction left unmatched. CDR1 LGHNA and CDR2 YNFKEQ come from the germline V gene. The CDR3 runs to 16 residues.

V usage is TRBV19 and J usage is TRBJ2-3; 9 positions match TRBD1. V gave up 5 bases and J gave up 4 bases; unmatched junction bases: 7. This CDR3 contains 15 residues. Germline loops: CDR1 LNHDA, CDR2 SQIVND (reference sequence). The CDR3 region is CASSSLRTGADTQYF. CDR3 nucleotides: TGTGCCAGTAGTTCACTTCGGACAGGGGCAGATACGCAGTATTTT.

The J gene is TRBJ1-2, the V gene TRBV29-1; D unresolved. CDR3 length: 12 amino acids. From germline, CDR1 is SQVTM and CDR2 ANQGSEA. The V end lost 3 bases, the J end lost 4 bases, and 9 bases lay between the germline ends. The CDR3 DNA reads TGCAGCGTTGATGAGGGCTTCTATGGCTACACCTTC. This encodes CSVDEGFYGYTF.

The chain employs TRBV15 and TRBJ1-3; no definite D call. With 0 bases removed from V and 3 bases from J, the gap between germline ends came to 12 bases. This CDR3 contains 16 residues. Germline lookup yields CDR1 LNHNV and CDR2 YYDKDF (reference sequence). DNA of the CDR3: TGTGCCACCAGCAGAGATCTGAACCGTAGTGGAAACACCATATATTTT. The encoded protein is CATSRDLNRSGNTIYF. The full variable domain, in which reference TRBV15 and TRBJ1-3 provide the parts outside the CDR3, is DAMVIQNPRYQVTQFGKPVTLSCSQTLNHNVMYWYQQKSSQAPKLLFHYYDKDFNNEADTPDNFQSRRPNTSFCFLDIRSPGLGDTAMYLCATSRDLNRSGNTIYFGEGSWLTVV.

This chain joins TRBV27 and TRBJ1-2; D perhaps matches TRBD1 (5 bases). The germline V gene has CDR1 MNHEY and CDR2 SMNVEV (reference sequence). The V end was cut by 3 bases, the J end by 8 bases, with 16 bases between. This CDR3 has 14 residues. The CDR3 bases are TGTGCCAGCAGTTTTAGTGGCCTGGGGGAAGGCTACACCTTC. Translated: CASSFSGLGEGYTF.

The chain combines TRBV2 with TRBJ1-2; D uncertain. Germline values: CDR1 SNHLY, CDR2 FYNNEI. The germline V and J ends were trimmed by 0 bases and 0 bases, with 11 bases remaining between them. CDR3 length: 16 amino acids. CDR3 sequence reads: CASSEARVLSNYGYTF. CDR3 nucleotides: TGTGCCAGCAGTGAAGCGAGGGTCCTCTCTAACTATGGCTACACCTTC.

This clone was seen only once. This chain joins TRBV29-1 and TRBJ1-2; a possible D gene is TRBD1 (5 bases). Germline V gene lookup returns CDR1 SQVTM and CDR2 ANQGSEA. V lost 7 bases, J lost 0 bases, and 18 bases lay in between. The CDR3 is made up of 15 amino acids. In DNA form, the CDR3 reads TGCAGCGCATTTGCTCGGGACCTAGCTAACTATGGCTACACCTTC. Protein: CSAFARDLANYGYTF.

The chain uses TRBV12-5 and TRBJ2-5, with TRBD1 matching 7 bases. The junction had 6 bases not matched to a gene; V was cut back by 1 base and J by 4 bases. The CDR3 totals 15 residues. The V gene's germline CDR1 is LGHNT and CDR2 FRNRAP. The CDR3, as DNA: TGTGCTAGTGGTTTGGCAACGACAGGGATAGAGACCCAGTACTTC. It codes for CASGLATTGIETQYF.

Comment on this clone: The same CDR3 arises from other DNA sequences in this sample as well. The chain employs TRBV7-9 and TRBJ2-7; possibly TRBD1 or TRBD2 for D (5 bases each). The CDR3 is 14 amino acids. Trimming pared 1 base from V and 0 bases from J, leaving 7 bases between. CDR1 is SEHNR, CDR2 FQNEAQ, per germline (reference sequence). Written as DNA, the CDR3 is TGTGCCAGCAGCTTAGAGGGGAGCTCCTACGAGCAGTACTTC. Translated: CASSLEGSSYEQYF.

CDR3 loop: CASSEDRDGSAGYTF. DNA of the CDR3: TGTGCCAGCAGTGAAGACAGGGATGGATCCGCTGGCTACACCTTC. This chain joins TRBV6-1 and TRBJ1-2, with D tentatively TRBD1 (6 bases). Germline-derived CDR1 and CDR2 are MNHNS and SASEGT. Trimming removed 1 base at V and 7 bases at J, with 16 bases between. This CDR3 is 15 amino acids long.

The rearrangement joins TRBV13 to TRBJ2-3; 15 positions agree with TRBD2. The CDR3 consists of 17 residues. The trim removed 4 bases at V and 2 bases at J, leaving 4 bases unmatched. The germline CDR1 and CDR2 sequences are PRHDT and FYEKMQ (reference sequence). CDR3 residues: CASSSRTSGRATDTQYF. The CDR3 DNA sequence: TGTGCCAGCAGCTCCCGGACTAGCGGGAGGGCCACAGATACGCAGTATTTT.

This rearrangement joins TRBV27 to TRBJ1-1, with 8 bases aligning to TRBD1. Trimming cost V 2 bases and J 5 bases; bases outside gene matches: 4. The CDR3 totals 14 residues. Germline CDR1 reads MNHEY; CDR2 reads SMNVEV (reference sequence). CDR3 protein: CASSLGNRGTEAFF. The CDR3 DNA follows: TGTGCCAGCAGTTTAGGGAACAGGGGGACTGAAGCTTTCTTT.

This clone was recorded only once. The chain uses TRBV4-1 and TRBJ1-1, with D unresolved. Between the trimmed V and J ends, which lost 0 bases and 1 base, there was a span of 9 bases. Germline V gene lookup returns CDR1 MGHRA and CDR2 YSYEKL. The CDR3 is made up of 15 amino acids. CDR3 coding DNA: TGCGCCAGCAGCCAAGATAGACCAGGGAACACTGAAGCTTTCTTT. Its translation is CASSQDRPGNTEAFF.

The CDR3 DNA reads TGTGCCAGCAGCCGGAAAGTGGGACAGGGAAACAATCAGCCCCAGCATTTT. Its protein product is CASSRKVGQGNNQPQHF. The V call is TRBV28, the J call TRBJ1-5; 9 bases fit TRBD1. Germline V CDR1 and CDR2: MDHEN, SYDVKM. The CDR3 sequence is 17 residues long. The V segment lost 6 bases and the J segment 3 bases; nucleotides outside the gene matches: 12.

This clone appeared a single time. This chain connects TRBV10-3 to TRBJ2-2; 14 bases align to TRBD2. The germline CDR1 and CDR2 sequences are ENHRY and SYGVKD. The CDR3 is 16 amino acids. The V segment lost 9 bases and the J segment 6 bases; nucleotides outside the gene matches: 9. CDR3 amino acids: CAMAGLAGVGPGELFF. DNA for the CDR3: TGTGCCATGGCGGGACTAGCGGGAGTTGGCCCCGGGGAGCTGTTTTTT.

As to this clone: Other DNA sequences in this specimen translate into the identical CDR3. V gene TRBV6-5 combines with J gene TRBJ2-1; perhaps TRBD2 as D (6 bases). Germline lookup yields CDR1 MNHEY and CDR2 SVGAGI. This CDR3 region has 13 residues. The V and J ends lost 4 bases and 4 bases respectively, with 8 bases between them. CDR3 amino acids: CASSSGLYNEQFF. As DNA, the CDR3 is TGTGCCAGCAGTTCGGGACTTTACAATGAGCAGTTCTTC.

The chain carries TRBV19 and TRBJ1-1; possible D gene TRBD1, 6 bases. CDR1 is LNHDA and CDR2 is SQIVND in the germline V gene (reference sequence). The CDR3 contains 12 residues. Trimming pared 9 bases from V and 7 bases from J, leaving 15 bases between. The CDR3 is CASSAGQFEAFF. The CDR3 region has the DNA TGTGCCAGCTCCGCCGGACAGTTTGAAGCTTTCTTT.

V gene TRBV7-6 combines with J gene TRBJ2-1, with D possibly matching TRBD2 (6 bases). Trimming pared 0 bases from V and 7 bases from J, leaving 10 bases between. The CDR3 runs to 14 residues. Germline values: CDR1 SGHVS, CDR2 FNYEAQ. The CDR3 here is CASSLATSRNEQFF. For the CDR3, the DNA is TGTGCCAGCAGCTTAGCGACTAGTAGGAATGAGCAGTTCTTC.

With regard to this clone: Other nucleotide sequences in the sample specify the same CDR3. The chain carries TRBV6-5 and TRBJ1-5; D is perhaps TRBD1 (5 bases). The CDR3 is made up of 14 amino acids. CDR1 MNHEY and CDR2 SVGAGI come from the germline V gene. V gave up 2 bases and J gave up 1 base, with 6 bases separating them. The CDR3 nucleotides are TGTGCCAGCAGTTACGGGGGAAGCAATCAGCCCCAGCATTTT. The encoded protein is CASSYGGSNQPQHF.

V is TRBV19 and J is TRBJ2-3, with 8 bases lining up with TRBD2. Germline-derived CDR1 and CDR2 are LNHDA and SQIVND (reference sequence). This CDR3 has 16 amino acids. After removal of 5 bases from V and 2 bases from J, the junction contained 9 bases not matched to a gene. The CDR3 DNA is TGTGCCAGTAGTGTGGGACTAGGACCATTCACAGATACGCAGTATTTT. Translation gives CASSVGLGPFTDTQYF.

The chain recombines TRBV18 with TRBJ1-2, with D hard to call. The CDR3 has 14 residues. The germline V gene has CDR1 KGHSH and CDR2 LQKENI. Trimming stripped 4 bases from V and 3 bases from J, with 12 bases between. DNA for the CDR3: TGTGCCAGCTCACTACAGCGCGAGGACTATGGCTACACCTTC. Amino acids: CASSLQREDYGYTF.

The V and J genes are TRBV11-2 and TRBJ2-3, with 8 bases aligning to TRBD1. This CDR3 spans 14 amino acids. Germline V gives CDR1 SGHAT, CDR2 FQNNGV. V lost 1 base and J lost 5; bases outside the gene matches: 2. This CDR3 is CASSLAGGVDTQYF. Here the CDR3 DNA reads TGTGCCAGCAGCTTAGCAGGGGGCGTAGATACGCAGTATTTT.

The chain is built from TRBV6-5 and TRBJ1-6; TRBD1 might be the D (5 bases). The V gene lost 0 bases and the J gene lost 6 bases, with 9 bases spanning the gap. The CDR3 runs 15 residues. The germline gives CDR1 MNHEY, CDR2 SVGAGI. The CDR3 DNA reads TGTGCCAGCAGTTACTCTTGGGGCCGTAATTCACCCCTCCACTTT. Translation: CASSYSWGRNSPLHF.

The CDR3 here is CASSLEGGQGAHEQYF. The CDR3 nucleotides are TGTGCCAGCAGCTTAGAAGGGGGTCAGGGGGCCCACGAGCAGTACTTC. The rearrangement joins TRBV7-9 to TRBJ2-7; 8 bases agree with TRBD1. V lost 1 base to trimming and J lost 5 bases; unmatched junction nucleotides: 10. CDR1 and CDR2 (germline): SEHNR, FQNEAQ (reference sequence). The CDR3 has 16 residues.

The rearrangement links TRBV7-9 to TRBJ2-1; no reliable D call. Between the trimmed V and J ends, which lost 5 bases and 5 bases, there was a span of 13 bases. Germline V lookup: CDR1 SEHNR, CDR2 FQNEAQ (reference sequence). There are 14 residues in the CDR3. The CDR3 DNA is TGTGCCAGCAGCCCAGACGGCGGAAACAATGAGCAGTTCTTC. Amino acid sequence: CASSPDGGNNEQFF.

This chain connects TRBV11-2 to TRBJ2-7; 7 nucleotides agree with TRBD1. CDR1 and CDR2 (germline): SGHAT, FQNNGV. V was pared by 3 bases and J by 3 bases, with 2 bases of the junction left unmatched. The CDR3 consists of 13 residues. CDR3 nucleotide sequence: TGTGCCAGCAGCTTTTACAGGGGCTACGAGCAGTACTTC. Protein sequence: CASSFYRGYEQYF. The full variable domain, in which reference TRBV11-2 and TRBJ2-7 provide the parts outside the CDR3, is EAGVAQSPRYKIIEKRQSVAFWCNPISGHATLYWYQQILGQGPKLLIQFQNNGVVDDSQLPKDRFSAERLKGVDSTLKIQPAKLEDSAVYLCASSFYRGYEQYFGPGTRLTVT.

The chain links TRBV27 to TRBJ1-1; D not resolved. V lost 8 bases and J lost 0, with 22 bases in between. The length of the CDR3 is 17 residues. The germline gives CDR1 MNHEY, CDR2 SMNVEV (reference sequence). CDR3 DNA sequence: TGTGCCAGCGGCCTTTTGGGGTGGAACGGCATGAACACTGAAGCTTTCTTT. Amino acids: CASGLLGWNGMNTEAFF.